Listed below are T cell receptor beta chains from one sample, sequenced in a study of blood T cell repertoires in COVID-19. This table comes from immunoSEQ multiplex PCR, and its TCRdb copy is limited to in-frame clones, with some not included. Of about 210,000 clones in the sample, about nine tenths were seen once. Sequenced: peripheral blood. The source is a woman aged 40 to 50 with acute or convalescent COVID-19. CDR3s include the opening cysteine and the closing phenylalanine or tryptophan.

CASSRIQGAHKEKLFF | TRBV14
CASSPSNNFGYGYTF | TRBV6-6
CSASARVGYGYTF | TRBV20-1
CASSLLAGGGTDTQYF | TRBV4-1
CASSPLGLASETQYF | TRBV18
CASSLYDTSTEAFF | TRBV6-5
CASSDRPSGGAGETQYF | TRBV6-1
CASSSDSFYGYTF | TRBV5-1
CASNPENGEQFF | TRBV2
CASSLDRIYGYTF | TRBV18
CASSGSMVLAGELFF | TRBV2
CSVRQGGGQPQHF | TRBV29-1
CAISGALQGVDTEAFF | TRBV10-3
CASSPPGGGQPQHF | TRBV6-2/TRBV6-3
CASSQSVRNTEAFF | TRBV23-1
CASSSRAGELFF | TRBV11-2
CASSSKAGGPYGNEQFF | TRBV5-4
CASSSRDRKNYGYTF | TRBV11-2
CASSIPREGNTEAFF | TRBV21-1
CASTRDRGYGGYTF | TRBV7-2
CASSRPSGNTGELFF | TRBV11-2
CASRKAGGSIHGYTF | TRBV19
CASSGLAAKYF | TRBV12-3/TRBV12-4
CASRVPGGGGYTF | TRBV28
CATGGTTGLNNEKLFF | TRBV15
CASSIKQQGSTGELFF | TRBV19
CASSHTGQGSLNTEAFF | TRBV7-9
CASSLDRDPYGYTF | TRBV11-2
CASSPPLGLVSEQFF | TRBV27
CASSDRTGKLGGYTF | TRBV4-1
CAIGAGFTEAFF | TRBV10-3
CASTGDRGGNSPLHF | TRBV6-5
CASSVGTGPHSPLHF | TRBV7-2
CASSYPRQETQYF | TRBV5-1
CASSLGTVRSSPLHF | TRBV5-6
CASSLGGPQETQYF | TRBV7-2
CASSSGNQPQHF | TRBV7-9
CASSGSRDRSSLGGYTIYF | TRBV9
CASSLYAGQPQHF | TRBV12-3/TRBV12-4
CSVGTGTGNEKLFF | TRBV29-1
CASSYPGTSSEAFF | TRBV6-6
CASSSYSGTANTEAFF | TRBV27
CASGLVQEDSLHISNYGYTF | TRBV12-5